Below, 9 T cell receptor beta chains from the same sample are listed, as sequenced in a study of identifying expanded T cells in peripheral blood (dated by TCRdb to between 2018 and 2021). The library was made by the immunoSEQ multiplex PCR assay. This immuneACCESS table, as held by TCRdb, lists in-frame sequences with V and J called but not all clones. Of the missing ones, under half trace to an unresolved V gene in checked studies; the others have no known cause. This sample has about 53,000 clones in its table, and over 80% of those were observed once. The top ten constitute approximately 17% of the sample. What was sequenced was blood. The receptors stem from a person aged 18 to 69 in good health.

This clone was observed a handful of times. The chain joins TRBV7-2 to TRBJ1-5, with D uncertain. CDR1 and CDR2 from the germline V gene are SGHTA and FQGNSA. CDR3 size: 14 residues. Trimming removed 1 base from V and 7 bases from J, with 11 bases in between. The CDR3 DNA sequence: TGTGCCAGCAGCTTAGGATGGGCGGGACAGCCCCAGCATTTT. Its translation: CASSLGWAGQPQHF.

The chain combines TRBV19 with TRBJ1-5, with a tentative D call TRBD1 (6 bases). CDR1 LNHDA and CDR2 SQIVND come from the germline V gene (reference sequence). CDR3 size: 15 residues. V was clipped by 7 bases and J by 2 bases, with 15 bases between them. The DNA for the CDR3 is TGTGCCAGTACTTCCCAGACAGGTCGCAATCAGCCCCAGCATTTT. Translated: CASTSQTGRNQPQHF.

The V gene is TRBV7-2, the J gene TRBJ2-7; 8 nucleotides line up with TRBD2. V shed 5 bases and J 4 bases; nucleotides not matched to a gene: 7. Germline CDR1 reads SGHTA; CDR2 reads FQGNSA. This CDR3 contains 14 residues. CDR3 in amino acids: CASSPSGRAYEQYF. As DNA, the CDR3 is TGTGCCAGCAGCCCCAGCGGGAGAGCATACGAGCAGTACTTC.

The V call is TRBV6-1, the J call TRBJ2-3, with 8 bases aligning to TRBD2. The CDR3 spans 14 residues. The V gene's germline CDR1 is MNHNS and CDR2 SASEGT. J was trimmed by 3 bases and V by 6 bases; bases with no gene match: 5. The CDR3: CASRKRELTDTQYF. The CDR3 coding sequence is TGTGCCAGCAGGAAGCGGGAGCTAACAGATACGCAGTATTTT.

V is TRBV7-6 and J is TRBJ2-2; 10 nucleotides agree with TRBD2. This CDR3 region has 16 residues. Germline V lookup: CDR1 SGHVS, CDR2 FNYEAQ. The V segment lost 6 bases and the J segment 4 bases; nucleotides outside the gene matches: 8. Written as DNA, the CDR3 is TGTGCCAGCAGTTCCCAGCGGGAGGGCCTCACCGGGGAGCTGTTTTTT. It translates to CASSSQREGLTGELFF.

J is TRBJ2-2 and V is TRBV7-6; D is tentatively TRBD1 or TRBD2 (5 bases each). This CDR3 has 16 amino acids. From germline, CDR1 is SGHVS and CDR2 FNYEAQ. The V end lost 0 bases, the J end lost 7 bases, and 15 bases lay between the germline ends. The CDR3 DNA reads as TGTGCCAGCAGCTTAGCTCCCTACGGGGACGACGGGGAGCTGTTTTTT. Amino acid sequence: CASSLAPYGDDGELFF. Full variable domain (rest looked up from reference TRBV7-6 and TRBJ2-2): GAGVSQSPRYKVTKRGQDVALRCDPISGHVSLYWYRQALGQGPEFLTYFNYEAQQDKSGLPNDRFSAERPEGSISTLTIQRTEQRDSAMYRCASSLAPYGDDGELFFGEGSRLTVL.

The rearrangement joins TRBV12-2 to TRBJ2-5; TRBD1 is the table's D call, not checked against the DNA. TRBV12-2 is a listed pseudogene. The CDR3 sequence is 15 residues long. CDR3 sequence: CASRFTGQPQETQYF. CDR3 sequence (DNA): TGTGCAAGTCGCTTTACTGGGCAGCCTCAAGAGACCCAGTACTTC.

This chain links TRBV30 with TRBJ2-3; D is possibly TRBD2 (5 bases). This CDR3 comprises 12 residues. The V end was cut by 5 bases, the J end by 3 bases, with 9 bases between. The germline CDR1 and CDR2 sequences are GTSNPN and SVGIG (reference sequence). In DNA form, the CDR3 reads TGTGCCTGGGGAAGGAGGACAGATACGCAGTATTTT. The encoded protein is CAWGRRTDTQYF.

V is TRBV30 and J is TRBJ2-7, with 9 positions matching TRBD1. The CDR3 covers 14 residues. Looked up from germline, CDR1 is GTSNPN and CDR2 is SVGIG (reference sequence). Germline trimming cut 8 bases from V and 2 bases from J; bases unmatched to any gene: 10. The CDR3 DNA reads TGTGCCCGATCAAGGGGACAGGGCACCTACGAGCAGTACTTC. This translates into CARSRGQGTYEQYF.